The 21 T cell receptor beta chains in this list originate from one sample, sequenced in a study of cytomegalovirus exposure and HLA in healthy donors. The study ran its PCR with 60 Vbeta and 13 Jbeta primers. The repertoire was sequenced with immunoSEQ multiplex PCR; TCRdb's copy has only in-frame clones and lacks some. The table lists under 250,000 clones, about four fifths of them singletons. Material: PBMCs. The receptors were sampled from a man aged 35 to 55 in good health and CMV-seropositive.

The chain uses TRBV6-5 and TRBJ2-1, with D perhaps TRBD1 (5 bases). The CDR3 spans 14 residues. The ends were cut back, 10 bases at V and 0 bases at J, with 13 bases in the middle. Germline V gene lookup returns CDR1 MNHEY and CDR2 SVGAGI. Here the CDR3 reads CATQKGPSYNEQFF. The CDR3, as DNA: TGTGCCACCCAAAAGGGGCCCTCCTACAATGAGCAGTTCTTC.

The rearrangement uses TRBV6-1 and TRBJ2-5; D not resolved. Germline assignment: CDR1 MNHNS and CDR2 SASEGT. The CDR3 runs to 12 residues. Trimming removed 6 bases from V and 3 bases from J, with 8 bases in between. This CDR3 reads CASRALKETQYF. DNA for the CDR3: TGTGCCAGCAGGGCATTAAAAGAGACCCAGTACTTC.

The chain has TRBV19 and TRBJ2-2; D remains unclear. V lost 1 base, J lost 6 bases, and 6 bases lay in between. CDR3 length equals 13 residues. CDR1 is LNHDA and CDR2 is SQIVND in the germline V gene (reference sequence). CDR3 residues: CASSIGHPGELFF. The CDR3 nucleotides read TGTGCCAGTAGTATAGGACATCCCGGGGAGCTGTTTTTT.

V and J are TRBV7-3 and TRBJ1-1, with a possible D match to TRBD1 (5 bases). This CDR3 is 14 amino acids long. Looked up from germline, CDR1 is SGHTA and CDR2 is FQGTGA. Between the trimmed V and J ends, which lost 4 bases and 1 base, there was a span of 10 bases. The CDR3 sequence: CASSSRGGNTEAFF. DNA for the CDR3: TGTGCCAGCAGCTCAAGGGGAGGGAACACTGAAGCTTTCTTT.

The chain has TRBV6-1 and TRBJ1-2; D not certain. The V gene's germline CDR1 is MNHNS and CDR2 SASEGT. The CDR3 totals 14 residues. Trimming shortened V by 2 bases and J by 0 bases, and 7 bases separated the two germline ends. The CDR3 reads CASSEQAPNYGYTF. CDR3 nucleotide sequence: TGTGCCAGCAGTGAACAGGCCCCTAACTATGGCTACACCTTC.

This clone was recorded a few times. V gene TRBV30 combines with J gene TRBJ2-7; 9 nucleotides line up with TRBD1. Germline values: CDR1 GTSNPN, CDR2 SVGIG (reference sequence). Germline trimming cut 5 bases from V and 7 bases from J; bases unmatched to any gene: 15. This CDR3 is built from 15 residues. DNA for the CDR3: TGTGCCTGGTCCCGAACCCACGACAGGGGGGGTGAGCAGTACTTC. It encodes CAWSRTHDRGGEQYF.

The CDR3 here is CASSLGSSGRKETQYF. Here the CDR3 DNA reads TGCGCCAGCAGCTTGGGGAGTAGCGGGAGAAAGGAGACCCAGTACTTC. The chain joins TRBV5-1 to TRBJ2-5, with 9 bases aligning to TRBD2. V shed 0 bases, J shed 5 bases, and the junction held 8 bases outside the gene matches. CDR1 SGHRS and CDR2 YFSETQ come from the germline V gene. The CDR3 sequence is 16 residues long.

The rearrangement links TRBV19 to TRBJ2-1, with a possible D match to TRBD2 (5 bases). V was shortened by 3 bases and J by 0 bases, with 9 bases between the two germline ends. The CDR3 has 15 amino acids. Looked up from germline, CDR1 is LNHDA and CDR2 is SQIVND (reference sequence). The CDR3 DNA sequence: TGTGCCAGTAGTATGGGGAGCCTCTCCTACAATGAGCAGTTCTTC. Protein sequence: CASSMGSLSYNEQFF.

The rearrangement uses TRBV5-1 and TRBJ2-2; 9 nucleotides align to TRBD1. Germline CDR1 SGHRS, CDR2 YFSETQ. Unmatched junction bases numbered 8, after V lost 4 bases and J lost 4 bases. The CDR3 loop spans 16 amino acids. The CDR3 protein is CASSLTGGYSTGELFF. In DNA form, the CDR3 reads TGCGCCAGCAGCCTGACAGGGGGGTACTCCACCGGGGAGCTGTTTTTT.

The genes are TRBV2 and TRBJ2-7; TRBD2 matches at 9 bases. CDR1 and CDR2 from the germline V gene are SNHLY and FYNNEI. Germline trimming cut 7 bases from V and 6 bases from J; bases unmatched to any gene: 7. The CDR3 sequence is 13 residues long. This CDR3 is CASTREGRSEQYV. CDR3 sequence (DNA): TGTGCCAGCACGCGGGAGGGTCGGAGCGAGCAGTACGTC.

The V call is TRBV6-5, the J call TRBJ1-1; D is unresolved. V was trimmed by 4 bases and J by 1 base, leaving 10 bases between them. This CDR3 spans 14 amino acids. The germline V gene encodes CDR1 MNHEY and CDR2 SVGAGI. CDR3 coding DNA: TGTGCCAGCAGTTCCCCACGGGGGAACACTGAAGCTTTCTTT. The encoded protein is CASSSPRGNTEAFF.

The V and J genes are TRBV5-4 and TRBJ2-5, with 11 bases lining up with TRBD1. The better agreement between TRBJ2-7 and the DNA end casts doubt on the J call. Germline CDR1 reads SGHNT; CDR2 reads YYREEE (reference sequence). This CDR3 has 16 amino acids. The CDR3: CASSLAVGTGGYEQYF. Written as DNA, the CDR3 is TGTGCCAGCAGTCTTGCGGTCGGGACAGGGGGGTACGAGCAGTACTTC.

The CDR3 sequence: CASSLDRAGNTIYF. CDR3 coding DNA: TGTGCCAGCAGCCTCGACAGGGCCGGAAACACCATATATTTT. This chain links TRBV7-9 with TRBJ1-3; 7 bases map to TRBD1. V was clipped by 5 bases and J by 4 bases; unmatched bases: 5. The length of the CDR3 is 14 residues. Germline V CDR1 and CDR2: SEHNR, FQNEAQ (reference sequence).

The genes are TRBV18 and TRBJ2-7, with TRBD1 as a possible D gene (6 bases). Trimming shortened V by 4 bases and J by 2 bases, and 12 bases separated the two germline ends. This CDR3 spans 14 amino acids. Germline CDR1 KGHSH, CDR2 LQKENI. The CDR3 reads CASSQRQETYEQYF. CDR3 nucleotide sequence: TGTGCCAGCTCACAACGACAGGAGACCTACGAGCAGTACTTC.

On this clone: The sample contains more than one DNA sequence encoding this CDR3. The genes are TRBV5-1 and TRBJ2-7; the match to TRBD1 covers 9 bases. CDR1 and CDR2 (germline): SGHRS, YFSETQ. CDR3 length: 14 amino acids. Losses at the gene ends were 3 bases for V and 3 bases for J; bases not matched to a gene: 4. CDR3 residues: CASSSTGGSYEQYF. CDR3 coding DNA: TGCGCCAGCAGCTCGACAGGGGGTAGCTACGAGCAGTACTTC.

J is TRBJ1-1 and V is TRBV6-1, with D uncertain. The CDR3 runs 13 residues. The V gene's germline CDR1 is MNHNS and CDR2 SASEGT. Trimming removed 5 bases from V and 4 bases from J, with 11 bases in between. CDR3 DNA: TGTGCCAGCAGTCCGCTCCCAGGCACTGAAGCTTTCTTT. Translated: CASSPLPGTEAFF.

This clone was seen more than once but under ten times. The rearrangement links TRBV7-3 to TRBJ2-3, with D possibly matching TRBD2 (5 bases). Trimming pared 1 base from V and 2 bases from J, leaving 10 bases between. Germline CDR1 and CDR2: SGHTA and FQGTGA. This CDR3 region has 15 residues. CDR3 sequence (DNA): TGTGCCAGCAGCTTAAACGTGGGAGCCACAGATACGCAGTATTTT. This translates into CASSLNVGATDTQYF.

CDR3 loop: CASSTGQGVNQPQHF. For the CDR3, the DNA is TGCGCCAGCAGCACGGGACAGGGAGTAAATCAGCCCCAGCATTTT. The chain is built from TRBV10-2 and TRBJ1-5, with 9 bases lining up with TRBD1. This CDR3 has 15 residues. After removal of 6 bases from V and 4 bases from J, the junction contained 7 bases not matched to a gene. From germline, CDR1 is WSHSY and CDR2 SAAADI.

This clone was recorded only once. This rearrangement joins TRBV7-6 to TRBJ2-1; 9 positions agree with TRBD2. In germline, CDR1 is SGHVS, CDR2 FNYEAQ. The CDR3 length is 17 residues. Trimming took 4 bases from V and 3 from J; bases not matched to a gene: 10. The CDR3: CASSSGLARSLYNEQFF. The CDR3 DNA sequence: TGTGCCAGCAGCTCGGGACTAGCTCGTTCCCTCTACAATGAGCAGTTCTTC.

The chain has TRBV18 and TRBJ1-1; D possibly corresponds to TRBD1 (5 bases). The germline V gene has CDR1 KGHSH and CDR2 LQKENI. This CDR3 region has 13 residues. The V end lost 5 bases, the J end lost 5 bases, and 12 bases lay between the germline ends. The CDR3 sequence: CASSAGEGTEAFF. Here the CDR3 DNA reads TGTGCCAGCTCAGCGGGGGAGGGTACTGAAGCTTTCTTT.

The V and J genes are TRBV4-2 and TRBJ2-2; 12 nucleotides line up with TRBD1. Germline V gives CDR1 LGHNA, CDR2 YNFKEQ. This CDR3 has 15 residues. Trimming cost V 6 bases and J 4 bases; bases outside gene matches: 3. CDR3 DNA sequence: TGTGCCAGCAGATCGGGACAGGGGGCCACCGGGGAGCTGTTTTTT. Protein product: CASRSGQGATGELFF.